What follows describes a single T cell receptor (beta chain). Antigen unknown. The sample belongs to a study of shared clonotypes between healthy human individuals. Study-level background: A couple of female and a few male donors aged 18 to 49 were enrolled. Findings and limits, study-wide: Non-shared clonotypes had lower generation probabilities than those shared by all four donors.

Per the germline V gene, CDR1 is MGHRA and CDR2 is YSYEKL. CDR3 length: 15 residues. V was shortened by 2 bases and J by 5 bases, with 16 bases between the two germline ends. The data were produced by immunoSEQ multiplex PCR, yet TCRdb's version contains in-frame clones alone and is incomplete. The sample has about 610,000 clones; 95% to 97% are singletons. Only CD45RO-negative cells positively selected for CCR7 counted as naive CD8 cells, so terminally differentiated effector memory CD45RA+ cells were excluded. Sequenced input: naive CD8+ T cells sorted from blood. The TCR was taken from a woman under 40 in good health. The chain has TRBV4-1 and TRBJ2-7, with D perhaps matching TRBD2 (7 bases). This CDR3 reads CASSQPRRGGDEQYF. The CDR3 DNA reads as TGCGCCAGCAGCCAACCCCGTAGGGGGGGGGACGAGCAGTACTTC.